The TCR beta chain under discussion was sequenced for a study of blood T cells in healthy people across ages. Alongside a J-beta primer mix, a sample-barcoded 5' primer served in a second PCR lasting about 7 to 11 cycles. In TCRdb, the 5' RACE reads were re-called with MiXCR into one record per CDR3 protein. The sample gives around 800,000 distinct CDR3 sequences, around a quarter of which show up once; 2.5% to 3.5% is in the top ten. The ends were cut back, 5 bases at V and 9 bases at J, with 15 bases in the middle. The germline gives CDR1 MDHEN, CDR2 SYDVKM. This CDR3 has 13 residues. Another study also made use of these data, one on T cells of mothers and their children. This second study says: Similar thymic selection effects on TCR recombination output appear in pairs, both related and unrelated.

This chain links TRBV28 with TRBJ2-3; no clear D gene. Sequenced sample: blood. This TCR was sampled from a boy between 10 and 17 years old in good health. The CDR3 nucleotides read TGTGCCAGCAGTCCCTACTCTACTTTCACGCAGTATTTT. Translation: CASSPYSTFTQYF.